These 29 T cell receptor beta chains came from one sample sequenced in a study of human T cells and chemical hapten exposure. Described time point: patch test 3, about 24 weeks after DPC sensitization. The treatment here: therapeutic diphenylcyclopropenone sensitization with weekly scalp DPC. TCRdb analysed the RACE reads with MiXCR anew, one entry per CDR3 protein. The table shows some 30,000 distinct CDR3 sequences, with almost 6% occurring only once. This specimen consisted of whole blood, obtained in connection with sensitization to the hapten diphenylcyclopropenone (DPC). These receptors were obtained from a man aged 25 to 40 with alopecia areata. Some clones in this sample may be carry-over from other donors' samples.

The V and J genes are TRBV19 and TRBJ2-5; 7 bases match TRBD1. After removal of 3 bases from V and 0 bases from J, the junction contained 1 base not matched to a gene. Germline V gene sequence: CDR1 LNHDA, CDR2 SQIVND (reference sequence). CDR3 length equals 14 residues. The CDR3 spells CASSMGQNQETQYF. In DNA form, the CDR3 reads TGTGCCAGTAGTATGGGACAGAACCAAGAGACCCAGTACTTC.

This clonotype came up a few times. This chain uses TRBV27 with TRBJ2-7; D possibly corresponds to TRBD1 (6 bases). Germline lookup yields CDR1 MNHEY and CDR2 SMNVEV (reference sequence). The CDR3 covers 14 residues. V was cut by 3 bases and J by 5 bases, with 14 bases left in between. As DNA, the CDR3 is TGTGCCAGCAGTTTCTTGGGGGCCCTCCACGAGCAGTACTTC. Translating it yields CASSFLGALHEQYF.

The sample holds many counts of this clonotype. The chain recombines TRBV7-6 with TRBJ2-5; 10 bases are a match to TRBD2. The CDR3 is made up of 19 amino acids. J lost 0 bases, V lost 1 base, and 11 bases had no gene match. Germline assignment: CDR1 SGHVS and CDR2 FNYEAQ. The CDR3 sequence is CASSLVASGSWGYQETQYF. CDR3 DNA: TGTGCCAGCAGCTTAGTCGCTAGCGGGAGTTGGGGGTACCAAGAGACCCAGTACTTC.

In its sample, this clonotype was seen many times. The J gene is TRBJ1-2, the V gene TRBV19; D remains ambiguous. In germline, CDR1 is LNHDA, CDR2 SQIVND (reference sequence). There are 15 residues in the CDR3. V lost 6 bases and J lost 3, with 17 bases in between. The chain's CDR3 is CASSTSGVIDYGYTF. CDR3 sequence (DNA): TGTGCCAGTAGCACCTCGGGAGTGATTGACTATGGCTACACCTTC.

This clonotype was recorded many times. As DNA, the CDR3 is TGTGCCAGCCTCATCCCCCGGGCAGGGGGCGTCACTGAAGCTTTCTTT. Its protein is CASLIPRAGGVTEAFF. The chain uses TRBV6-2 or TRBV6-3 and TRBJ1-1, with 8 bases identical to TRBD1. Germline CDR1 MNHEY, CDR2 SVGEGT. The CDR3 runs 16 residues. The trim removed 8 bases at V and 4 bases at J, leaving 15 bases unmatched.

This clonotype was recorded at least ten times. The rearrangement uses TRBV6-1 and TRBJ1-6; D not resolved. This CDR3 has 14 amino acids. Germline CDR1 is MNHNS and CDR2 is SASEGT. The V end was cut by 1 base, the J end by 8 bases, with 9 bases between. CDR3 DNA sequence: TGTGCCAGCAGTGAAGACGGCCGGGATTCACCCCTCCACTTT. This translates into CASSEDGRDSPLHF.

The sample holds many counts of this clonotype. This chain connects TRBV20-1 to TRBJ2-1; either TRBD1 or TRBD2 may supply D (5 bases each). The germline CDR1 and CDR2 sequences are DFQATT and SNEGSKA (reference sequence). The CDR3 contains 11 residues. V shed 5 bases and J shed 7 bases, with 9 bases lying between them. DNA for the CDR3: TGCAGTGCTGGGACGGGTAATGAGCAGTTCTTC. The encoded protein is CSAGTGNEQFF.

CDR3 residues: CATKSVGNTGELFF. CDR3 nucleotide sequence: TGTGCCACCAAGAGTGTCGGAAACACCGGGGAGCTGTTTTTT. The V call is TRBV24-1, the J call TRBJ2-2; D unclear. This CDR3 is 14 amino acids long. Germline V CDR1 and CDR2: KGHDR, SFDVKD. V was trimmed by 8 bases and J by 2 bases, leaving 11 bases between them.

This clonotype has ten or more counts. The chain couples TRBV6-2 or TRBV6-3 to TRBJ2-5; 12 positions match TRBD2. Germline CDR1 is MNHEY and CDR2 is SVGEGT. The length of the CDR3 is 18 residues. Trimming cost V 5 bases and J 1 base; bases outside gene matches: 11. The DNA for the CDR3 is TGTGCCAGCAGTACATTCTCGGGACTAGCGGGTATCCAAGAGACCCAGTACTTC. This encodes CASSTFSGLAGIQETQYF.

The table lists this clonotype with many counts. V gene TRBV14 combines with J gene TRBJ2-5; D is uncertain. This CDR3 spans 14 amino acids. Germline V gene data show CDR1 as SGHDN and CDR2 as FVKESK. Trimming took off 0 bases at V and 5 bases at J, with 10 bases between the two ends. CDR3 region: CASSQEWARETQYF. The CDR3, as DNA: TGTGCCAGCAGCCAAGAATGGGCTCGGGAGACCCAGTACTTC.

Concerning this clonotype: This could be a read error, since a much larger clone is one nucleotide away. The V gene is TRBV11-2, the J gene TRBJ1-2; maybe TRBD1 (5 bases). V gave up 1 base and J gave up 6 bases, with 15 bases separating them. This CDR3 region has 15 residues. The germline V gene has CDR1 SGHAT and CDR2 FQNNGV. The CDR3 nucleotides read TGTGCCAGCAGCTTAGGGGAGTCAGGGATTCATGGCTACACCTTC. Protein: CASSLGESGIHGYTF.

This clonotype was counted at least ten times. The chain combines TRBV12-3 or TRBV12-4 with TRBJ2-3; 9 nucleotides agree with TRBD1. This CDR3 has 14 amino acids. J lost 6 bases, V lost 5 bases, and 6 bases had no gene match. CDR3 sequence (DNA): TGTGCCAGCAGTAAACAGGGGGCGGAGGATACGCAGTATTTT. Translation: CASSKQGAEDTQYF.

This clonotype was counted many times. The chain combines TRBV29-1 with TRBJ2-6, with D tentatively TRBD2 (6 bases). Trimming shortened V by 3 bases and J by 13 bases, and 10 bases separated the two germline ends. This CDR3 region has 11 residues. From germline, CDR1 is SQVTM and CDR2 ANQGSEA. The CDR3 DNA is TGCAGCGTTGAGGCGGGGCCTGTCCTGACTTTC. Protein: CSVEAGPVLTF.

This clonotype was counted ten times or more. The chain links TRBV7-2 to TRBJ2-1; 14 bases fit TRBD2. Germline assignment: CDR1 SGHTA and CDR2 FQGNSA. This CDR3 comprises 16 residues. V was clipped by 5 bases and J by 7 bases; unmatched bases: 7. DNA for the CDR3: TGTGCCAGCAGCCGCCAGACTAGCGGGAGGGTTAATGAGCAGTTCTTC. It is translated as CASSRQTSGRVNEQFF.

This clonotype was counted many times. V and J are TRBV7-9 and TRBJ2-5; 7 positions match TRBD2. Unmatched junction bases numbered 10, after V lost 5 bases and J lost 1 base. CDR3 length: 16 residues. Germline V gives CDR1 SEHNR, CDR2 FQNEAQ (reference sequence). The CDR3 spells CASSSRASGSQETQYF. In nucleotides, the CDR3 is TGTGCCAGCAGCAGTCGAGCTAGCGGTTCCCAAGAGACCCAGTACTTC.

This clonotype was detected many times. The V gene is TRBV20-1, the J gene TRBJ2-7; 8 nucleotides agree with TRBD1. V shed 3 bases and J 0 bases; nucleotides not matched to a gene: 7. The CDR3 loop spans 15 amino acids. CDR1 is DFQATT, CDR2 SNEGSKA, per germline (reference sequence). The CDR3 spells CSASGTGDSSYEQYF. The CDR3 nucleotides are TGCAGTGCTAGTGGGACAGGTGATAGCTCCTACGAGCAGTACTTC.

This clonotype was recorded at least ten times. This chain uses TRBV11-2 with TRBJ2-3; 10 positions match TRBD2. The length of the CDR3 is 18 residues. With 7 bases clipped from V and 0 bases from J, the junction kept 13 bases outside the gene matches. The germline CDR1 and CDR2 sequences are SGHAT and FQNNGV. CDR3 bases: TGTGCCAGCAACACGTACAGACTAGCGGGCCCTAGCACAGATACGCAGTATTTT. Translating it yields CASNTYRLAGPSTDTQYF.

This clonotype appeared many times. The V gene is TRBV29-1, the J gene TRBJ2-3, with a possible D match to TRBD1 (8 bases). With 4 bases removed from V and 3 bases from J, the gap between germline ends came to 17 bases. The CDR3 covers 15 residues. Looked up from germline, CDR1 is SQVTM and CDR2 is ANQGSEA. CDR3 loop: CSVGSGTGGTDTQYF. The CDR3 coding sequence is TGCAGCGTTGGGAGCGGGACAGGTGGAACAGATACGCAGTATTTT.

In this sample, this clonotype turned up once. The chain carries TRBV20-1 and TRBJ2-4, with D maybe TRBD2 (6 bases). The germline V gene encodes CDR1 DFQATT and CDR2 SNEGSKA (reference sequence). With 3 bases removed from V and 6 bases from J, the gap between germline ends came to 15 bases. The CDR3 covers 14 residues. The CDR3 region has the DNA TGCAGTGCTAGTCCAGGATTCGGGGGAAACATTCAGTACTTC. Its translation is CSASPGFGGNIQYF.

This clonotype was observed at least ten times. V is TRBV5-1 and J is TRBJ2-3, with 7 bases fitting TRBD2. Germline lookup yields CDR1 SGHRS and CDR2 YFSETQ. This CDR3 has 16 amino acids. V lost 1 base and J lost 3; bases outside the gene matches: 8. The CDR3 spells CASSLRLGGSTDTQYF. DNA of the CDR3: TGCGCCAGCAGCTTGAGGTTGGGCGGGAGTACAGATACGCAGTATTTT.

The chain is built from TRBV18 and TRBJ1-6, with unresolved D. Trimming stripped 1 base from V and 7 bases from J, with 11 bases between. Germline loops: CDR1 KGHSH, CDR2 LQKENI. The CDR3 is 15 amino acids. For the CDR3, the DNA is TGTGCCAGCTCACCACTAAACAGCGCCAATTCACCCCTCCACTTT. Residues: CASSPLNSANSPLHF.

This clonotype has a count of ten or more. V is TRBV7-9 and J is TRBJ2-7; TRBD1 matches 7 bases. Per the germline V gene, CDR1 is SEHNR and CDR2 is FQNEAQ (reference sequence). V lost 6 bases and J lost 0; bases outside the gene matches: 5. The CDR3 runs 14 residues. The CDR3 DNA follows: TGTGCCAGCAGACGGGACAGCTCCTCCTACGAGCAGTACTTC. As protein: CASRRDSSSYEQYF.

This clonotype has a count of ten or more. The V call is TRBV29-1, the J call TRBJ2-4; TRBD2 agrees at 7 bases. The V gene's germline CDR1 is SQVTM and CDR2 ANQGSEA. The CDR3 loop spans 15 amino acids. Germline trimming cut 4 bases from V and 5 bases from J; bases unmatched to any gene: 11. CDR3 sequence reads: CSVVGAGFLENIQYF. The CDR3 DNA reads TGCAGCGTTGTCGGAGCGGGGTTTTTAGAAAACATTCAGTACTTC. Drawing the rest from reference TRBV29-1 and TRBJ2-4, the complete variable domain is SAVISQKPSRDICQRGTSLTIQCQVDSQVTMMFWYRQQPGQSLTLIATANQGSEATYESGFVIDKFPISRPNLTFSTLTVSNMSPEDSSIYLCSVVGAGFLENIQYFGAGTRLSVL.

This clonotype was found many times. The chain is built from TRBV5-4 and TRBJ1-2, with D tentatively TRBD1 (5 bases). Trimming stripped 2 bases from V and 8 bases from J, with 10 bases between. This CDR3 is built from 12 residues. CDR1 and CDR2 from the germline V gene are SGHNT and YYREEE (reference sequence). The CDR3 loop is CASSFSEGGYTF. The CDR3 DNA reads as TGTGCCAGCAGCTTTTCGGAGGGGGGCTACACCTTC.

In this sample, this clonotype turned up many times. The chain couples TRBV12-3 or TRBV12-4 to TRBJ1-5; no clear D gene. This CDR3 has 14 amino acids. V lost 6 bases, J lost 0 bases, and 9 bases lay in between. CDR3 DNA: TGTGCCAGCAGCTGGGGTGGTAGCAATCAGCCCCAGCATTTT. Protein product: CASSWGGSNQPQHF.

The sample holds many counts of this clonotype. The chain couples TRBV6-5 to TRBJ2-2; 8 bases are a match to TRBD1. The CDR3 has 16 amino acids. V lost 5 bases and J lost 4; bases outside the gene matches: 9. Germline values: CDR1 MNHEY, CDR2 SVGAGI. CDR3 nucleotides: TGTGCCAGCAGTACAAGACAGGGGTCGGGCACCGGGGAGCTGTTTTTT. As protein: CASSTRQGSGTGELFF.

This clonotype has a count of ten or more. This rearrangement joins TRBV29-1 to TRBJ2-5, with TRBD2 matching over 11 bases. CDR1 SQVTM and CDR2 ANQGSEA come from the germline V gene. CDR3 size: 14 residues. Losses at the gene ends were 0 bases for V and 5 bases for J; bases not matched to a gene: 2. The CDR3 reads CSVEDSGGAETQYF. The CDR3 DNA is TGCAGCGTTGAAGATAGCGGGGGGGCCGAGACCCAGTACTTC.

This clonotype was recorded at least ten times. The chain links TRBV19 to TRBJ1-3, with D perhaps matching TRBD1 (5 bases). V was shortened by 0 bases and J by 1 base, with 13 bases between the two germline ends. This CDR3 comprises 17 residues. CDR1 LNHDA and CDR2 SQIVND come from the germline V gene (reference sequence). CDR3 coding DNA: TGTGCCAGTAGTATAGACGACAGCACCTTTTCTGGAAACACCATATATTTT. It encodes CASSIDDSTFSGNTIYF.

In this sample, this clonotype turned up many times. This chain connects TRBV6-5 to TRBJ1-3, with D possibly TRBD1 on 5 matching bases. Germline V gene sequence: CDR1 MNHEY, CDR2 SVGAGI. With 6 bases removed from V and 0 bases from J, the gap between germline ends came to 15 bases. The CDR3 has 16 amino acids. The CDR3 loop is CASSAGHGDSGNTIYF. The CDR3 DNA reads TGTGCCAGCAGCGCCGGACACGGGGACTCTGGAAACACCATATATTTT.